The 27 T cell receptor beta chains presented below share a single source sample, sequenced in a study of CD8+ T cells in alopecia areata. Reverse transcription of extracted RNA yielded cDNA, which provided the sequencing template. Sequenced by immunoSEQ multiplex PCR; TCRdb stores in-frame clones only, minus some. The data show 200,000 to 250,000 clones, 57% seen once. This material consisted of CD4+ T cells sorted from blood, taken at week 0. These TCRs come from a human donor with alopecia areata.

This clone was counted only a few times. The chain's CDR3 is CASSFSGSGYEQYF. The CDR3 DNA reads TGCGCCAGCAGCTTTAGCGGGAGTGGCTACGAGCAGTACTTC. The rearrangement joins TRBV5-1 to TRBJ2-7, with 9 nucleotides matching TRBD2. The CDR3 runs to 14 residues. J gave up 3 bases and V 2 bases, and 3 bases lay outside the gene matches. Germline CDR1 SGHRS, CDR2 YFSETQ.

V is TRBV29-1 and J is TRBJ1-1; TRBD1 aligns across 9 bases. This CDR3 region has 15 residues. From germline, CDR1 is SQVTM and CDR2 ANQGSEA. The junction had 9 bases not matched to a gene; V was cut back by 4 bases and J by 3 bases. CDR3 loop: CSVVPRTGADTEAFF. CDR3 nucleotides: TGCAGCGTTGTACCCCGGACAGGGGCGGACACTGAAGCTTTCTTT. Based on the CDR3 plus reference TRBV29-1 and TRBJ1-1, the full variable domain is SAVISQKPSRDICQRGTSLTIQCQVDSQVTMMFWYRQQPGQSLTLIATANQGSEATYESGFVIDKFPISRPNLTFSTLTVSNMSPEDSSIYLCSVVPRTGADTEAFFGQGTRLTVV.

V usage is TRBV11-2 and J usage is TRBJ2-1, with D perhaps given as TRBD1 or TRBD2 (6 bases each). The CDR3 has 14 amino acids. Germline V lookup: CDR1 SGHAT, CDR2 FQNNGV. V dropped 4 bases and J dropped 3 bases, with 10 bases sitting between them. CDR3 sequence: CASSSRGLYNEQFF. CDR3 nucleotides: TGTGCCAGCAGCTCCAGGGGACTCTACAATGAGCAGTTCTTC.

This clone has only one observation. This sequence joins TRBV30 and TRBJ1-2; D gene ambiguous. V lost 8 bases to trimming and J lost 2 bases, with 9 bases between them. There are 11 residues in the CDR3. Germline CDR1 GTSNPN, CDR2 SVGIG (reference sequence). The CDR3 spells CAHNLNYGYTF. The CDR3 DNA sequence: TGTGCCCACAATTTAAACTATGGCTACACCTTC.

V is TRBV5-1 and J is TRBJ1-1; D perhaps matches TRBD1 (5 bases). This CDR3 contains 14 residues. CDR1 SGHRS and CDR2 YFSETQ come from the germline V gene. V was clipped by 4 bases and J by 0 bases, with 10 bases between them. Here the CDR3 reads CASSPGTLNTEAFF. The CDR3 nucleotides are TGCGCCAGCAGCCCTGGGACCTTGAACACTGAAGCTTTCTTT.

The chain combines TRBV27 with TRBJ1-1, with D possibly being TRBD1 (5 bases). V was pared by 9 bases and J by 4 bases, with 15 bases between. This CDR3 is 13 amino acids long. Germline assignment: CDR1 MNHEY and CDR2 SMNVEV (reference sequence). This chain's CDR3 is CASRAWGGTEAFF. The CDR3 nucleotides are TGTGCCAGTAGGGCCTGGGGGGGCACTGAAGCTTTCTTT.

There are a few counts of this clone. The chain has TRBV6-5 and TRBJ2-5, with TRBD2 matching over 8 bases. V dropped 6 bases and J dropped 3; count of bases not matched to a gene: 9. Germline V gives CDR1 MNHEY, CDR2 SVGAGI. The CDR3 loop spans 15 amino acids. CDR3 residues: CASSPGGTRKETQYF. The DNA for the CDR3 is TGTGCCAGCAGCCCGGGGGGGACAAGAAAAGAGACCCAGTACTTC.

This rearrangement joins TRBV2 to TRBJ2-5, with TRBD1 matching over 11 bases. Germline V gene lookup returns CDR1 SNHLY and CDR2 FYNNEI. The CDR3 covers 14 residues. V shed 5 bases, J shed 4 bases, and the junction held 3 bases outside the gene matches. CDR3 protein: CASSRTGGRETQYF. The DNA for the CDR3 is TGTGCCAGCAGTAGGACAGGGGGCCGAGAGACCCAGTACTTC.

The rearrangement links TRBV11-2 to TRBJ1-1; possibly TRBD1 for D (5 bases). Germline assignment: CDR1 SGHAT and CDR2 FQNNGV. V was trimmed by 1 base and J by 8 bases, leaving 14 bases between them. This CDR3 region has 14 residues. CDR3 coding DNA: TGTGCCAGCAGCTTAGTAGAATCCAGGGCAGAAGCTTTCTTT. Translating gives CASSLVESRAEAFF.

The chain uses TRBV9 and TRBJ1-3; D is unclear. The CDR3 has 12 residues. CDR1 and CDR2 from the germline V gene are SGDLS and YYNGEE. V was trimmed by 5 bases and J by 0 bases, leaving 3 bases between them. Here the CDR3 reads CASRRSGNTIYF. In DNA, the CDR3 is TGTGCCAGCAGGCGCTCTGGAAACACCATATATTTT.

The chain joins TRBV5-4 to TRBJ2-2; 9 nucleotides agree with TRBD2. With V trimmed by 4 bases and J by 7 bases, 11 bases remained unmatched. The CDR3 is 16 amino acids. Germline V gene sequence: CDR1 SGHNT, CDR2 YYREEE (reference sequence). The CDR3 bases are TGTGCCAGCAGCCCCAGGGGCGGGGGGGCCGTCGGGGAGCTGTTTTTT. Residues: CASSPRGGGAVGELFF.

This clone was picked up a small number of times. The gene calls are TRBV18 and TRBJ2-7, with TRBD1 matching 9 bases. The trim removed 2 bases at V and 3 bases at J, leaving 8 bases unmatched. This CDR3 contains 16 residues. Germline CDR1 and CDR2: KGHSH and LQKENI. This CDR3 is CASSPSTGTGNYEQYF. In DNA, the CDR3 is TGTGCCAGCTCACCATCTACCGGGACAGGGAACTACGAGCAGTACTTC.

The V and J genes are TRBV25-1 and TRBJ2-4; perhaps TRBD2 as D (5 bases). Germline values: CDR1 MGHDK, CDR2 SYGVNS. Trimming left V 2 bases short and J 6 bases short, with 14 bases between. The CDR3 is 15 amino acids. The CDR3 protein is CASSEMLGRGNIQYF. CDR3 in DNA: TGTGCCAGCAGTGAAATGCTAGGACGGGGAAACATTCAGTACTTC.

This chain connects TRBV30 to TRBJ2-3; TRBD2 agrees at 11 bases. This CDR3 has 16 amino acids. Trimming cost V 5 bases and J 5 bases; bases outside gene matches: 12. The germline V gene encodes CDR1 GTSNPN and CDR2 SVGIG (reference sequence). The CDR3 coding sequence is TGTGCCTGGGGTTTAGCGGGAGGGCCCGCGGGAGATACGCAGTATTTT. Encoded protein: CAWGLAGGPAGDTQYF.

The DNA of the CDR3 is TGCAGTGCAAACATTCAGTACTTC. It yields the protein CSANIQYF. This rearrangement joins TRBV20-1 to TRBJ2-4; D call uncertain. Deletions cut 6 bases from V and 6 bases from J, with 0 bases between. Germline assignment: CDR1 DFQATT and CDR2 SNEGSKA (reference sequence). The CDR3 length is 8 residues.

The chain joins TRBV6-1 to TRBJ2-1, with 13 bases fitting TRBD2. The trim removed 4 bases at V and 8 bases at J, leaving 11 bases unmatched. The CDR3 runs 17 residues. Per germline, CDR1 MNHNS and CDR2 SASEGT. As DNA, the CDR3 is TGTGCCAGCAGTGTAGTCACCGGACTAGCGGGGGACCATGAGCAGTTCTTC. As protein: CASSVVTGLAGDHEQFF.

The chain recombines TRBV13 with TRBJ1-1; no reliable D call. CDR1 and CDR2 from the germline V gene are PRHDT and FYEKMQ (reference sequence). The CDR3 is 13 residues long. Trimming took 2 bases from V and 5 from J, leaving 9 bases between them. Written as DNA, the CDR3 is TGTGCCAGCAGCTTAACCCGGGGTACTGAAGCTTTCTTT. Protein sequence: CASSLTRGTEAFF.

This chain connects TRBV5-4 to TRBJ2-3; D gene ambiguous. The germline gives CDR1 SGHNT, CDR2 YYREEE (reference sequence). Trimming took off 4 bases at V and 0 bases at J, with 9 bases between the two ends. This CDR3 is built from 14 residues. As DNA, the CDR3 is TGTGCCAGCAGCCAAACGTCTAGCACAGATACGCAGTATTTT. This encodes CASSQTSSTDTQYF.

This clone appeared many times. This chain uses TRBV23-1 with TRBJ1-2; TRBD1 matches at 7 bases. TRBV23-1 has ORF status, its function being uncertain. The CDR3 extends over 15 amino acids. The V gene end was trimmed by 2 bases and the J gene end by 4 bases; junction bases not matched to a gene: 7. DNA of the CDR3: TGCGCCAGCAGTCAAAGAAGGGACAGCCCCTATGGCTACACCTTC. Translation gives CASSQRRDSPYGYTF.

This clone has just a few counts. In the same sample, other DNA sequences code for this CDR3. The chain combines TRBV9 with TRBJ2-7; D is ambiguous. The V end lost 10 bases, the J end lost 0 bases, and 11 bases lay between the germline ends. This CDR3 contains 12 residues. Germline V gene data show CDR1 as SGDLS and CDR2 as YYNGEE. The CDR3 nucleotides read TGTGCCTCCGGTCCCAGCTCCTACGAGCAGTACTTC. Translating it yields CASGPSSYEQYF.

The J gene is TRBJ2-7, the V gene TRBV5-6; 7 bases are shared with TRBD2. Germline V CDR1 and CDR2: SGHDT, YYEEEE. The ends lost 6 bases at V and 4 bases at J; junction bases unmatched: 7. The CDR3 extends over 13 amino acids. CDR3 loop: CASNRLAVYEQYF. The CDR3 coding sequence is TGTGCCAGCAACCGGCTAGCGGTATACGAGCAGTACTTC.

This clone has just a few counts. This sequence joins TRBV5-6 and TRBJ2-7, with 10 bases fitting TRBD1. Trimming removed 5 bases from V and 3 bases from J; junction bases left unmatched: 8. Germline values: CDR1 SGHDT, CDR2 YYEEEE. This CDR3 is 15 amino acids long. Here the CDR3 reads CASRPGTGEDYEQYF. CDR3 nucleotide sequence: TGTGCCAGCAGACCCGGGACAGGGGAGGACTACGAGCAGTACTTC.

A note on this clone: Other DNA variants within this sample encode the same CDR3. The chain joins TRBV7-9 to TRBJ2-3; D possibly corresponds to TRBD2 (6 bases). Germline V gene lookup returns CDR1 SEHNR and CDR2 FQNEAQ (reference sequence). CDR3 length equals 15 residues. Trimming took 3 bases from V and 0 from J, leaving 10 bases between them. The CDR3 DNA reads TGTGCCAGCAGCTTCTACGGGACTAGCACAGATACGCAGTATTTT. Amino acids: CASSFYGTSTDTQYF.

This clone was counted only a few times. DNA for the CDR3: TGTGCCAGCAGCTTAGCACTAGCGGCCTACAATGAGCAGTTCTTC. Translation gives CASSLALAAYNEQFF. The chain combines TRBV7-9 with TRBJ2-1, with 8 bases aligning to TRBD2. The germline V gene has CDR1 SEHNR and CDR2 FQNEAQ (reference sequence). V was pared by 0 bases and J by 2 bases, with 0 bases of the junction left unmatched. This CDR3 contains 15 residues.

This clone was found a few times. The CDR3 here is CASSQDRGRTQYF. CDR3 bases: TGCGCCAGCAGCCAAGATAGGGGGCGGACGCAGTACTTC. This sequence joins TRBV4-1 and TRBJ2-7; TRBD1 agrees at 7 bases. Germline trimming cut 0 bases from V and 9 bases from J; bases unmatched to any gene: 5. The germline V gene has CDR1 MGHRA and CDR2 YSYEKL. This CDR3 contains 13 residues.

V and J are TRBV18 and TRBJ2-5; D remains ambiguous. Germline CDR1 and CDR2: KGHSH and LQKENI. V was clipped by 5 bases and J by 2 bases, with 3 bases between them. The CDR3 is 11 residues long. The CDR3 bases are TGTGCCAGCTCAATACAAGAGACCCAGTACTTC. It codes for CASSIQETQYF.

The chain uses TRBV5-1 and TRBJ2-1; no firm D call. The CDR3 is made up of 15 amino acids. Germline CDR1 reads SGHRS; CDR2 reads YFSETQ. V was pared by 6 bases and J by 0 bases, with 13 bases between. The CDR3 nucleotides read TGCGCCAGCACCTATACGATCGTCTCCTACAATGAGCAGTTCTTC. This encodes CASTYTIVSYNEQFF.